One and the same sample provided the 32 T cell receptor beta chains below, sequenced in a study of CD8+ T cells in alopecia areata. Treatment in this sample: oral pan-JAK inhibitor, 5-10 mg twice daily. RNA, once extracted, was reverse transcribed into cDNA for use as the sequencing template. Method: immunoSEQ multiplex PCR; TCRdb's copy keeps in-frame clones and lacks some. The sample shows some 240,000 clones, about 58% of them seen only once. Sequenced material: CD4+ T cells sorted from blood, taken at week 4, from a patient treated with tofacitinib. The origin of the receptors is a human donor with alopecia areata.

The V gene is TRBV30, the J gene TRBJ2-5; TRBD2 aligns across 10 bases. The CDR3 length is 14 residues. Germline V gene data show CDR1 as GTSNPN and CDR2 as SVGIG (reference sequence). Trimming cost V 6 bases and J 4 bases; bases outside gene matches: 8. The CDR3 loop reads CACSGLAAGETQYF. The CDR3 DNA follows: TGTGCCTGTAGCGGACTAGCGGCAGGAGAGACCCAGTACTTC.

The chain couples TRBV27 to TRBJ2-7, with 8 bases aligning to TRBD1. CDR1 MNHEY and CDR2 SMNVEV come from the germline V gene (reference sequence). V lost 4 bases and J lost 4; bases outside the gene matches: 6. The length of the CDR3 is 14 residues. The CDR3, as DNA: TGTGCCAGCAGTTCCAGGGGGCCCGGGTACGAGCAGTACTTC. Protein sequence: CASSSRGPGYEQYF.

The chain carries TRBV7-2 and TRBJ1-4; D unclear. Deletions cut 4 bases from V and 2 bases from J, with 8 bases between. The CDR3 covers 14 residues. Germline lookup yields CDR1 SGHTA and CDR2 FQGNSA. Written as DNA, the CDR3 is TGTGCCAGCAGCTCCTCATGGACTAATGAAAAACTGTTTTTT. This encodes CASSSSWTNEKLFF.

This rearrangement joins TRBV7-2 to TRBJ2-1; the match to TRBD1 covers 8 bases. Germline CDR1 and CDR2: SGHTA and FQGNSA. The CDR3 has 15 amino acids. V lost 5 bases to trimming and J lost 8 bases; unmatched junction nucleotides: 11. The CDR3 is CASSRRGQGPHEQFF. Written as DNA, the CDR3 is TGTGCCAGCAGCCGCCGTGGACAGGGTCCCCATGAGCAGTTCTTC.

The rearrangement uses TRBV30 and TRBJ2-1; maybe TRBD1 (6 bases). Deletions cut 1 base from V and 7 bases from J, with 11 bases between. The CDR3 length is 13 residues. Germline CDR1 reads GTSNPN; CDR2 reads SVGIG (reference sequence). The CDR3 coding sequence is TGTGCCTGGAGTGGAAAACAGGGTAATGAGCAGTTCTTC. As protein: CAWSGKQGNEQFF.

This clone appeared a few times. This sequence joins TRBV2 and TRBJ2-7, with D possibly TRBD2 on 5 matching bases. There are 14 residues in the CDR3. Trimming shortened V by 4 bases and J by 0 bases, and 10 bases separated the two germline ends. The germline gives CDR1 SNHLY, CDR2 FYNNEI. The CDR3 region has the DNA TGTGCCAGCAGTGTCGACCGGGGCTCCTACGAGCAGTACTTC. Its translation is CASSVDRGSYEQYF.

The genes are TRBV29-1 and TRBJ2-5, with D possibly TRBD2 on 6 matching bases. The germline gives CDR1 SQVTM, CDR2 ANQGSEA. The CDR3 loop spans 13 amino acids. V lost 5 bases to trimming and J lost 5 bases, with 15 bases between them. The DNA of the CDR3 is TGCAGCGTTTGGGGGGAGGCTAGCGAGACCCAGTACTTC. This translates into CSVWGEASETQYF.

This clone was detected only once. V usage is TRBV7-2 and J usage is TRBJ1-1, with TRBD1 as a possible D gene (6 bases). CDR3 length: 15 amino acids. V dropped 0 bases and J dropped 5 bases, with 13 bases sitting between them. In germline, CDR1 is SGHTA, CDR2 FQGNSA. Here the CDR3 DNA reads TGTGCCAGCAGCTTAGCGGCCAGGGGATGGACTGAAGCTTTCTTT. It specifies CASSLAARGWTEAFF.

V and J are TRBV9 and TRBJ1-1, with D possibly being TRBD1 (6 bases). Per the germline V gene, CDR1 is SGDLS and CDR2 is YYNGEE. Trimming took off 0 bases at V and 11 bases at J, with 14 bases between the two ends. The CDR3 runs 13 residues. CDR3 sequence: CASSVEPRGGAFF. The CDR3, as DNA: TGTGCCAGCAGCGTAGAACCCAGGGGTGGGGCTTTCTTT.

The chain is built from TRBV13 and TRBJ2-6; no clear D gene. V lost 10 bases and J 0 bases, leaving 13 bases between the germline ends. Germline CDR1 and CDR2: PRHDT and FYEKMQ (reference sequence). The CDR3 is 15 residues long. CDR3 nucleotides: TGTGCCACCAAGGTCCCAAGCTCTGGGGCCAACGTCCTGACTTTC. It is translated as CATKVPSSGANVLTF.

This clone was recorded only once. V usage is TRBV2 and J usage is TRBJ1-6; 7 bases line up with TRBD1. Germline lookup yields CDR1 SNHLY and CDR2 FYNNEI. V was pared by 5 bases and J by 7 bases, with 5 bases of the junction left unmatched. The CDR3 runs to 14 residues. The CDR3 nucleotides are TGTGCCAGCAGTCCGACAGGGAGGAATTCACCCCTCCACTTT. As protein: CASSPTGRNSPLHF.

The rearrangement uses TRBV29-1 and TRBJ2-3; D not resolved. The CDR3 spans 15 residues. Trimming removed 0 bases at V and 4 bases at J, with 14 bases between. Germline CDR1 and CDR2: SQVTM and ANQGSEA. In DNA form, the CDR3 reads TGCAGCGTTGAAGATTCGAAAGGTTACGCAGATACGCAGTATTTT. Its protein product is CSVEDSKGYADTQYF.

The chain uses TRBV4-1 and TRBJ1-2, with D tentatively TRBD1 (6 bases). Germline CDR1 is MGHRA and CDR2 is YSYEKL. Trimming took off 0 bases at V and 2 bases at J, with 16 bases between the two ends. The CDR3 is made up of 17 amino acids. The CDR3 region has the DNA TGCGCCAGCAGCCAAGATAGTGTAACGGACAGAAACTATGGCTACACCTTC. This translates into CASSQDSVTDRNYGYTF.

This clone has a single count. The gene calls are TRBV4-3 and TRBJ2-2; D uncertain. Per the germline V gene, CDR1 is LGHNA and CDR2 is YSLEER. V lost 1 base, J lost 2 bases, and 5 bases lay in between. The CDR3 is made up of 14 amino acids. The CDR3 sequence is CASSQGQNTGELFF. The CDR3 DNA sequence: TGCGCCAGCAGCCAAGGCCAAAACACCGGGGAGCTGTTTTTT.

This clone was seen more than once but under ten times. J is TRBJ1-5 and V is TRBV23-1, with unresolved D. TRBV23-1 is known as an ORF, though its function is uncertain. The CDR3 runs 16 residues. Trimming stripped 4 bases from V and 0 bases from J, with 13 bases between. The CDR3 DNA reads TGCGCCAGCAGTCCTCCGGGAGGAGATAGCAATCAGCCCCAGCATTTT. Amino acids: CASSPPGGDSNQPQHF.

There are a few counts of this clone. J is TRBJ2-7 and V is TRBV9; TRBD1 might be the D (6 bases). Germline CDR1 reads SGDLS; CDR2 reads YYNGEE. Trimming removed 4 bases from V and 7 bases from J, with 9 bases in between. The CDR3 sequence is 11 residues long. The CDR3 loop reads CASSRDIEQYF. Written as DNA, the CDR3 is TGTGCCAGCAGCCGGGACATTGAGCAGTACTTC.

The chain recombines TRBV5-1 with TRBJ2-4; D is perhaps TRBD1 (6 bases). CDR1 is SGHRS, CDR2 YFSETQ, per germline. The CDR3 contains 17 residues. V lost 0 bases and J 3 bases, leaving 16 bases between the germline ends. This CDR3 reads CASSLVPGGEGKNIQYF. In nucleotides, the CDR3 is TGCGCCAGCAGCTTGGTCCCTGGGGGCGAGGGCAAAAACATTCAGTACTTC.

The chain links TRBV7-6 to TRBJ2-3; TRBD2 is a possible D gene (6 bases). The CDR3 is 18 amino acids. Trimming removed 2 bases at V and 4 bases at J, with 22 bases between. CDR1 is SGHVS, CDR2 FNYEAQ, per germline. The CDR3 loop reads CASSLSSRDWGWSDTQYF. CDR3 DNA: TGTGCCAGCAGCTTATCATCCCGGGACTGGGGGTGGTCAGATACGCAGTATTTT. The full variable domain, in which reference TRBV7-6 and TRBJ2-3 provide the parts outside the CDR3, is GAGVSQSPRYKVTKRGQDVALRCDPISGHVSLYWYRQALGQGPEFLTYFNYEAQQDKSGLPNDRFSAERPEGSISTLTIQRTEQRDSAMYRCASSLSSRDWGWSDTQYFGPGTRLTVL.

The rearrangement uses TRBV11-2 and TRBJ1-2, with 9 bases that match TRBD1. The CDR3 consists of 14 residues. V lost 4 bases, J lost 4 bases, and 4 bases stayed unmatched. CDR1 and CDR2 from the germline V gene are SGHAT and FQNNGV. The CDR3 here is CASSWDREGYGYTF. The CDR3 coding sequence is TGTGCCAGCAGCTGGGACAGGGAGGGCTATGGCTACACCTTC.

The V and J genes are TRBV7-2 and TRBJ2-3, with 12 bases that match TRBD2. The CDR3 totals 17 residues. Germline trimming cut 3 bases from V and 2 bases from J; bases unmatched to any gene: 6. CDR1 and CDR2 (germline): SGHTA, FQGNSA. The CDR3 sequence is CASSLTGTSGFTDTQYF. As DNA, the CDR3 is TGTGCCAGCAGCTTGACCGGGACTAGCGGGTTCACAGATACGCAGTATTTT.

The genes are TRBV29-1 and TRBJ1-2; 7 bases match TRBD1. Germline CDR1 and CDR2: SQVTM and ANQGSEA. The J segment lost 1 base and the V segment lost 7 bases, leaving 6 bases of the junction unmatched. The CDR3 runs 13 residues. The CDR3 reads CSGSQGVNYGYTF. CDR3 bases: TGCAGCGGTTCTCAGGGGGTTAACTATGGCTACACCTTC.

This clone has a handful of counts. V and J are TRBV19 and TRBJ1-1, with D perhaps matching TRBD1 (6 bases). Germline V gene sequence: CDR1 LNHDA, CDR2 SQIVND (reference sequence). Trimming pared 9 bases from V and 4 bases from J, leaving 12 bases between. The CDR3 covers 12 residues. The CDR3 here is CASSGAFTEAFF. The DNA for the CDR3 is TGTGCCAGCTCAGGGGCTTTCACTGAAGCTTTCTTT.

This clone was counted a few times. The chain has TRBV27 and TRBJ1-6; TRBD1 might be the D (5 bases). The CDR3 spans 12 residues. Trimming pared 4 bases from V and 9 bases from J, leaving 7 bases between. Germline CDR1 MNHEY, CDR2 SMNVEV (reference sequence). The CDR3 DNA reads as TGTGCCAGCAGTTCGACAGTTTCACCCCTCCACTTT. Amino acids: CASSSTVSPLHF.

The sample holds one count of this clone. The chain links TRBV5-1 to TRBJ2-7, with 9 bases fitting TRBD1. CDR3 length equals 14 residues. V gave up 4 bases and J gave up 4 bases; unmatched junction bases: 6. Germline lookup yields CDR1 SGHRS and CDR2 YFSETQ. In DNA, the CDR3 is TGCGCCAGCAGCACGCGACAGGGGGGATACGAGCAGTACTTC. Its translation is CASSTRQGGYEQYF. Supplemented by reference TRBV5-1 and TRBJ2-7, the full variable domain reads KAGVTQTPRYLIKTRGQQVTLSCSPISGHRSVSWYQQTPGQGLQFLFEYFSETQRNKGNFPGRFSGRQFSNSRSEMNVSTLELGDSALYLCASSTRQGGYEQYFGPGTRLTVT.

The CDR3 coding sequence is TGCGCCACCTCAAAGGGGTTCACAGATACGCAGTATTTT. It encodes CATSKGFTDTQYF. The V gene is TRBV5-1, the J gene TRBJ2-3; D may be TRBD1 (5 bases). CDR3 length: 13 amino acids. Per the germline V gene, CDR1 is SGHRS and CDR2 is YFSETQ. The V gene lost 9 bases and the J gene lost 2 bases, with 13 bases spanning the gap.

The chain uses TRBV29-1 and TRBJ2-7; 10 bases align to TRBD2. Germline CDR1 and CDR2: SQVTM and ANQGSEA. Losses at the gene ends were 1 base for V and 5 bases for J; bases not matched to a gene: 11. This CDR3 is built from 16 residues. CDR3 in amino acids: CSVEVTLGLAGDEQYF. The DNA for the CDR3 is TGCAGCGTTGAAGTAACGCTAGGGCTAGCGGGGGACGAGCAGTACTTC.

This clone was detected ten times or more. The V gene is TRBV19, the J gene TRBJ1-1; 8 bases align to TRBD1. Germline V lookup: CDR1 LNHDA, CDR2 SQIVND (reference sequence). The V gene end was trimmed by 5 bases and the J gene end by 5 bases; junction bases not matched to a gene: 16. The CDR3 contains 17 residues. CDR3 DNA: TGTGCCAGTAGTCCTATTGGGACAGGCACTCGGGAGACTGAAGCTTTCTTT. It is translated as CASSPIGTGTRETEAFF.

V usage is TRBV2 and J usage is TRBJ1-5, with TRBD1 identical over 10 bases. The CDR3 contains 14 residues. V shed 6 bases, J shed 6 bases, and the junction held 5 bases outside the gene matches. Germline V gives CDR1 SNHLY, CDR2 FYNNEI. CDR3 protein: CASSATGGGQPQHF. The CDR3 coding sequence is TGTGCCAGCAGCGCGACAGGGGGCGGTCAGCCCCAGCATTTT.

The chain links TRBV11-2 to TRBJ1-5; no definite D call. CDR3 size: 15 residues. Per the germline V gene, CDR1 is SGHAT and CDR2 is FQNNGV. Trimming stripped 3 bases from V and 0 bases from J, with 9 bases between. CDR3 in amino acids: CASSLGSYSNQPQHF. For the CDR3, the DNA is TGTGCCAGCAGCTTGGGGAGCTATAGCAATCAGCCCCAGCATTTT. Using reference TRBV11-2 and TRBJ1-5 for the parts outside the CDR3, the full variable domain is EAGVAQSPRYKIIEKRQSVAFWCNPISGHATLYWYQQILGQGPKLLIQFQNNGVVDDSQLPKDRFSAERLKGVDSTLKIQPAKLEDSAVYLCASSLGSYSNQPQHFGDGTRLSIL.

This clone showed up just a few times. The chain combines TRBV9 with TRBJ2-6; D is undetermined. The CDR3 is 16 residues long. Trimming took off 0 bases at V and 0 bases at J, with 7 bases between the two ends. The germline CDR1 and CDR2 sequences are SGDLS and YYNGEE. CDR3 bases: TGTGCCAGCAGCGTAGGGGTAGTCTCTGGGGCCAACGTCCTGACTTTC. It is translated as CASSVGVVSGANVLTF. The whole variable domain, remainder taken from reference TRBV9 and TRBJ2-6, is DSGVTQTPKHLITATGQRVTLRCSPRSGDLSVYWYQQSLDQGLQFLIQYYNGEERAKGNILERFSAQQFPDLHSELNLSSLELGDSALYFCASSVGVVSGANVLTFGAGSRLTVL.

V usage is TRBV30 and J usage is TRBJ2-7, with 11 bases lining up with TRBD2. The CDR3 runs 15 residues. V trimming: 3 bases; J trimming: 1 base; junction bases outside the gene matches: 5. Germline V CDR1 and CDR2: GTSNPN, SVGIG (reference sequence). The CDR3 coding sequence is TGTGCCTGGAGACCACTAGCGGGGGTGTCCTACGAGCAGTACTTC. Its translation is CAWRPLAGVSYEQYF.

This chain joins TRBV4-3 and TRBJ1-2; D is undetermined. Trimming shortened V by 2 bases and J by 8 bases, and 18 bases separated the two germline ends. The CDR3 is 15 residues long. CDR1 is LGHNA and CDR2 is YSLEER in the germline V gene. Here the CDR3 reads CASSQNLGSKGGYTF. The DNA for the CDR3 is TGCGCCAGCAGCCAAAATCTTGGGAGTAAAGGGGGCTACACCTTC.